This T cell receptor (beta chain) was sequenced for a study of blood T cell repertoires in COVID-19. Across the study: Acute and convalescent COVID-19 specimens originated in the United States, Italy and Spain. T cells, B-cell-depleted T cells, or PBMCs provided the cDNA or gDNA that served as material.

The CDR3 sequence is 15 residues long. Germline V CDR1 and CDR2: SEHNR, FQNEAQ (reference sequence). V gave up 3 bases and J gave up 0 bases, with 11 bases separating them. Source study methods: Amplification of reference gene primers was used by the study to estimate nucleated cell counts. Profiled with immunoSEQ multiplex PCR; TCRdb holds only in-frame clones, not every one. That table gives V, J and clone size, and the DNA gave D and trimming. The data hold 150,000 to 200,000 clones, with 80% to 90% observed a single time. The sample comprised peripheral blood. The V and J genes are TRBV7-9 and TRBJ2-5; weak D call: TRBD1 (5 bases). This clonotype was obtained from a man aged 55 to 70 with acute or convalescent COVID-19. The CDR3 is CASSLGQGYQETQYF. CDR3 sequence (DNA): TGTGCCAGCAGCTTGGGGCAAGGGTACCAAGAGACCCAGTACTTC.